This T cell receptor beta chain was found in a study of cytomegalovirus exposure and HLA in healthy donors. This PCR relied on a set of 60 Vbeta primers and 13 Jbeta primers. The table came from immunoSEQ multiplex PCR; TCRdb's copy has only in-frame clones and leaves some out. This sample lists about 77,000 clones; its ten largest clones have roughly 13%. This CDR3 has 12 amino acids. V gave up 3 bases and J gave up 8 bases, with 11 bases separating them. Germline V gene sequence: CDR1 SGHNT, CDR2 YYREEE (reference sequence). The specimen was PBMCs. The receptor's source is a man aged 45 to 65 in good health and CMV-seropositive. V and J are TRBV5-4 and TRBJ1-1, with D perhaps TRBD1 (6 bases). The chain's CDR3 is CASSYGRGEAFF. The CDR3 nucleotides are TGTGCCAGCAGCTACGGCAGGGGCGAAGCTTTCTTT. Looking up the rest from reference TRBV5-4 and TRBJ1-1 gives the full variable domain: ETGVTQSPTHLIKTRGQQVTLRCSSQSGHNTVSWYQQALGQGPQFIFQYYREEENGRGNFPPRFSGLQFPNYSSELNVNALELDDSALYLCASSYGRGEAFFGQGTRLTVV.